The text below deals with one TCR beta chain. Its antigen is unknown. The data are from a study of OX40 agonist ivuxolimab in advanced cancers. Trimming left V 0 bases short and J 5 bases short, with 12 bases between. Germline CDR1 reads MRHNA; CDR2 reads SNTAGT. This CDR3 contains 15 residues. Blood got drawn at baseline, again on cycle 4 day 1, and then on cycle 7 day 1. Study-level findings and limits: Low normalized T-cell clonal expansion was additionally recorded for some nonresponders. At 0.1 to 3.0 mg/kg and by week 6, CD4+ and CD8+ T cells in the blood had expanded clonally.

Generated by immunoSEQ multiplex PCR, the TCRdb table keeps only in-frame clones and is missing some. The sample lists some 99,000 clones, around 85% occurring once. V and J are TRBV6-4 and TRBJ2-3, with a tentative D call TRBD2 (6 bases). The sample in question was CD4+ or CD8+ T cells sorted from blood, obtained in a trial of the OX40 agonist ivuxolimab. The source is an adult with an advanced solid tumor such as melanoma, head and neck, liver or kidney cancer. For the CDR3, the DNA is TGTGCCAGCAGTGACTCCCTGACGGGGGTAGATACGCAGTATTTT. Translating gives CASSDSLTGVDTQYF.